This T cell receptor (beta chain) was sequenced during a study of CD8+CD57+ T cells in acquired aplastic anemia. Study outcomes and limitations: Patients did not significantly differ from controls in CD8+ Simpson's diversity. Patients and controls turned out to have twenty-nine CD8+ CDR3 sequences in common.

The TCR beta profiling, which covered VDJ combination and CDR3 sequence, was carried out using genomic DNA as the template. Via MiXCR, TCRdb re-called the reads, giving one row per CDR3 protein. The data show approximately 200,000 distinct CDR3 sequences, around 63% seen once. CDR1 and CDR2 from the germline V gene are SGHRS and YFSETQ. Trimming cost V 5 bases and J 5 bases; bases outside gene matches: 10. This CDR3 has 14 amino acids. As for this clonotype: What it binds is unknown.

Specimen: sorted CD4+, CD8+, or CD8+CD57+ T cells (not recorded which) from PBMCs. The chain combines TRBV5-1 with TRBJ2-7; 7 bases line up with TRBD1. This TCR came from a human donor in good health. The CDR3 DNA follows: TGCGCCAGCAGACTGACAGGGAATACCCACGAGCAGTACTTC. This gives the protein CASRLTGNTHEQYF. The whole variable domain, remainder taken from reference TRBV5-1 and TRBJ2-7, is KAGVTQTPRYLIKTRGQQVTLSCSPISGHRSVSWYQQTPGQGLQFLFEYFSETQRNKGNFPGRFSGRQFSNSRSEMNVSTLELGDSALYLCASRLTGNTHEQYFGPGTRLTVT.